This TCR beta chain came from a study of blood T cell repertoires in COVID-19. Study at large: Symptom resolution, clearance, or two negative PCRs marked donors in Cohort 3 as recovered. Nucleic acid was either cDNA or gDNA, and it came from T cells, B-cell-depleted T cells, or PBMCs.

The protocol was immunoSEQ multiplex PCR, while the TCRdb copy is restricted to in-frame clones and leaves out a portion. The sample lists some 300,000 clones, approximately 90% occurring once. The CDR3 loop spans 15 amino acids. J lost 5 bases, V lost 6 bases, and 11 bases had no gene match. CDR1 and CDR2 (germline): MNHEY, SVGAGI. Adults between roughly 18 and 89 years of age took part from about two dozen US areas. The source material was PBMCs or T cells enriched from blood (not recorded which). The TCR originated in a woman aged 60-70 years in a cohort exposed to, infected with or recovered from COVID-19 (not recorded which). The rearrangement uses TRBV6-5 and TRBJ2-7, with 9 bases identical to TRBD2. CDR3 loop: CASRASGLATHEQYF. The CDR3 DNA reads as TGTGCCAGCAGGGCCTCGGGACTAGCAACCCACGAGCAGTACTTC.